This TCR beta chain was recorded in a study of cytomegalovirus exposure and HLA in healthy donors. Study results and caveats: TCR clusters originating in the first cohort tended to co-occur in the roughly 130 validation repertoires, according to a later analysis.

Assay: immunoSEQ multiplex PCR; the TCRdb copy retains only in-frame clones and omits some. The table lists about 140,000 clones, roughly nine tenths of them singletons, with roughly 3% in the top ten. Remarks on this clone: Antigen: not known.

The study drew the donors from its roughly 120-subject validation cohort, separate from the roughly 670-subject first cohort. The germline V gene has CDR1 GTSNPN and CDR2 SVGIG (reference sequence). Deletions cut 3 bases from V and 6 bases from J, with 13 bases between. The CDR3 covers 13 residues. This rearrangement joins TRBV30 to TRBJ2-3, with D possibly being TRBD1 (6 bases). The sample taken for sequencing was PBMCs. This TCR was recovered from a man aged 18 to 35 in good health and CMV-seronegative. The CDR3 DNA sequence: TGTGCCTGGAGCGGGACCCAGGGGGATACGCAGTATTTT. Translation: CAWSGTQGDTQYF.